What follows are 30 T cell receptor beta chains derived from one specimen sequenced in a study of blood T cell repertoires in COVID-19. Sequencing used immunoSEQ multiplex PCR; TCRdb keeps in-frame clones, though not all of them. The sample carries 350,000 to 550,000 clones, around 89% recorded once. The sequenced material came from peripheral blood. The origin of the receptors is a woman aged 25 to 39 with acute or convalescent COVID-19.

The rearrangement joins TRBV28 to TRBJ1-6, with D possibly TRBD1 on 6 matching bases. Germline loops: CDR1 MDHEN, CDR2 SYDVKM. This CDR3 is built from 16 residues. The V and J ends lost 7 bases and 5 bases respectively, with 18 bases between them. DNA for the CDR3: TGTGCCAGCAATTCAGGGTCGGGGACACATAATTCACCCCTCCACTTT. This sequence encodes CASNSGSGTHNSPLHF.

The rearrangement uses TRBV30 and TRBJ1-4, with 9 bases lining up with TRBD1. From germline, CDR1 is GTSNPN and CDR2 SVGIG (reference sequence). Trimming took 5 bases from V and 2 from J; bases not matched to a gene: 6. The CDR3 is 15 amino acids. Written as DNA, the CDR3 is TGTGCCTGGGACGAGACAGGGGGTACTAATGAAAAACTGTTTTTT. Translation gives CAWDETGGTNEKLFF.

V gene TRBV18 combines with J gene TRBJ2-6; no clear D. The CDR3 has 16 residues. V shed 1 base and J shed 0 bases, with 7 bases lying between them. The V gene's germline CDR1 is KGHSH and CDR2 LQKENI. For the CDR3, the DNA is TGTGCCAGCTCACCACTTCCAGACTCTGGGGCCAACGTCCTGACTTTC. Translation: CASSPLPDSGANVLTF.

The chain carries TRBV5-1 and TRBJ2-3; TRBD1 matches at 9 bases. V was pared by 6 bases and J by 1 base, with 6 bases of the junction left unmatched. The CDR3 runs 15 residues. CDR1 is SGHRS and CDR2 is YFSETQ in the germline V gene. CDR3 nucleotides: TGCGCCAGCAACGAAAGGACAGGGGGCACAGATACGCAGTATTTT. This encodes CASNERTGGTDTQYF.

This clone has only a few counts. V gene TRBV4-1 combines with J gene TRBJ1-3; a weak D match, TRBD1 (5 bases). Looked up from germline, CDR1 is MGHRA and CDR2 is YSYEKL. Trimming cost V 1 base and J 7 bases, with 17 bases left between them. The CDR3 totals 16 residues. The DNA for the CDR3 is TGCGCCAGCAGCCAAGGGGGACTGGGCCAGATGAACACCATATATTTT. This encodes CASSQGGLGQMNTIYF.

The chain joins TRBV3-1 (or the pseudogene TRBV3-2) to TRBJ1-5; 9 bases fit TRBD1. The CDR3 totals 18 residues. In germline, CDR1 is LGHDT, CDR2 YNNKEL (reference sequence). With 4 bases clipped from V and 5 bases from J, the junction kept 15 bases outside the gene matches. For the CDR3, the DNA is TGTGCCAGCAGCCTCGAGACCGAGGACAGGGGAACATATCAGCCCCAGCATTTT. Its translation: CASSLETEDRGTYQPQHF.

This clone was seen a single time. This chain connects TRBV5-1 to TRBJ2-3; 7 bases line up with TRBD2. The V gene end was trimmed by 0 bases and the J gene end by 5 bases; junction bases not matched to a gene: 0. CDR3 size: 13 residues. Germline loops: CDR1 SGHRS, CDR2 YFSETQ. The CDR3 sequence: CASSLGEGDTQYF. The CDR3 DNA reads TGCGCCAGCAGCTTGGGGGAGGGAGATACGCAGTATTTT.

The chain joins TRBV5-6 to TRBJ2-7, with a weak D call TRBD2 (5 bases). Germline values: CDR1 SGHDT, CDR2 YYEEEE. The CDR3 contains 11 residues. V was cut by 0 bases and J by 7 bases, with 5 bases left in between. The CDR3 region is CASSLGEEQYF. In DNA form, the CDR3 reads TGTGCCAGCAGCTTGGGGGAGGAGCAGTACTTC. Supplemented by reference TRBV5-6 and TRBJ2-7, the full variable domain reads DAGVTQSPTHLIKTRGQQVTLRCSPKSGHDTVSWYQQALGQGPQFIFQYYEEEERQRGNFPDRFSGHQFPNYSSELNVNALLLGDSALYLCASSLGEEQYFGPGTRLTVT.

DNA for the CDR3: TGCGCCAGCAGCTTGAGCGGGGGGAACACTGAAGCTTTCTTT. Translation gives CASSLSGGNTEAFF. This chain joins TRBV5-1 and TRBJ1-1; possible D gene TRBD1, 5 bases. The CDR3 is 14 amino acids. CDR1 SGHRS and CDR2 YFSETQ come from the germline V gene. V lost 1 base and J 1 base, leaving 8 bases between the germline ends.

The chain couples TRBV19 to TRBJ2-7; TRBD2 aligns across 7 bases. Losses at the gene ends were 8 bases for V and 3 bases for J; bases not matched to a gene: 10. The CDR3 has 14 amino acids. Germline lookup yields CDR1 LNHDA and CDR2 SQIVND (reference sequence). The CDR3 DNA reads as TGTGCCAGTGCGTCGGGGCGGGGGAACTACGAGCAGTACTTC. Translating it yields CASASGRGNYEQYF.

The chain has TRBV7-9 and TRBJ1-6, with 8 bases fitting TRBD1. Germline trimming cut 1 base from V and 7 bases from J; bases unmatched to any gene: 6. Per germline, CDR1 SEHNR and CDR2 FQNEAQ (reference sequence). This CDR3 has 16 residues. The CDR3 sequence is CASSLVGQGMNSPLHF. The DNA of the CDR3 is TGTGCCAGCAGCTTAGTTGGACAGGGAATGAATTCACCCCTCCACTTT.

The rearrangement links TRBV21-1 to TRBJ2-3; the D call TRBD2 from the table was never checked on the DNA. TRBV21-1 is marked as a pseudogene. The CDR3 is 15 amino acids. In nucleotides, the CDR3 is TGTGCCAAATGGACTAGCGGTAGGTTCACAGATACGCAGTATTTT. Its translation is CAKWTSGRFTDTQYF.

V and J are TRBV6-5 and TRBJ1-2; 7 nucleotides match TRBD1. With 2 bases clipped from V and 4 bases from J, the junction kept 4 bases outside the gene matches. There are 14 residues in the CDR3. Germline-derived CDR1 and CDR2 are MNHEY and SVGAGI. The CDR3 nucleotides read TGTGCCAGCAGTTACCGTACAGGGGTCTATGGCTACACCTTC. As protein: CASSYRTGVYGYTF.

This clone came up a few times. This chain uses TRBV28 with TRBJ1-1; 10 positions agree with TRBD1. The CDR3 covers 12 residues. Germline V gene sequence: CDR1 MDHEN, CDR2 SYDVKM. J lost 12 bases, V lost 5 bases, and 6 bases had no gene match. Written as DNA, the CDR3 is TGTGCCAGCAGTGGCCGGGACAGGGGAACTTTCTTT. As protein: CASSGRDRGTFF.

The chain recombines TRBV27 with TRBJ2-3; the D gene is possibly TRBD2 (7 bases). This CDR3 has 13 amino acids. V gave up 6 bases and J gave up 14 bases, with 21 bases separating them. Per the germline V gene, CDR1 is MNHEY and CDR2 is SMNVEV (reference sequence). The CDR3 DNA reads as TGTGCCAGCAGCCCGGGGGGACAACACCTTTGGTATTTT. Its translation: CASSPGGQHLWYF.

The V gene is TRBV28, the J gene TRBJ2-1; D gene ambiguous. CDR1 is MDHEN, CDR2 SYDVKM, per germline. The CDR3 is made up of 15 amino acids. V was shortened by 6 bases and J by 0 bases, with 12 bases between the two germline ends. CDR3 in amino acids: CASSPLSSSYNEQFF. The CDR3 DNA follows: TGTGCCAGCAGCCCATTGTCCAGCTCCTACAATGAGCAGTTCTTC.

The chain has TRBV4-1 and TRBJ1-6; 8 nucleotides match TRBD1. The V segment lost 4 bases and the J segment 9 bases; nucleotides outside the gene matches: 14. Germline CDR1 and CDR2: MGHRA and YSYEKL. This CDR3 spans 17 amino acids. The CDR3: CASSLGQGADVVSPLHF. Here the CDR3 DNA reads TGCGCCAGCAGCCTAGGACAGGGCGCCGATGTTGTTTCACCCCTCCACTTT.

This chain uses TRBV28 with TRBJ1-1; maybe TRBD1 (5 bases). The V gene lost 5 bases and the J gene lost 11 bases, with 18 bases spanning the gap. Germline values: CDR1 MDHEN, CDR2 SYDVKM. This CDR3 has 13 amino acids. DNA of the CDR3: TGTGCCAGCAGTCTCGACAGTCCTCCCAGGGCTTTCTTT. It specifies CASSLDSPPRAFF.

The gene calls are TRBV10-1 and TRBJ1-1; the D gene is possibly TRBD1 (5 bases). CDR3 length: 13 amino acids. Between the trimmed V and J ends, which lost 6 bases and 2 bases, there was a span of 10 bases. CDR1 and CDR2 (germline): WNHNN, SYGVQD (reference sequence). CDR3 bases: TGCGCCAGCAGGGACACTCTCAACACTGAAGCTTTCTTT. It is translated as CASRDTLNTEAFF.

This clone was seen just once. V is TRBV5-5 and J is TRBJ1-1; D remains unclear. This CDR3 spans 13 amino acids. The ends were cut back, 1 base at V and 2 bases at J, with 6 bases in the middle. Germline values: CDR1 SGHKS, CDR2 YYEKEE (reference sequence). Here the CDR3 reads CASSLYSNTEAFF. CDR3 coding DNA: TGTGCCAGCAGCTTGTACAGTAACACTGAAGCTTTCTTT.

The J gene is TRBJ1-1, the V gene TRBV2; D gene uncertain. The CDR3 totals 14 residues. Germline CDR1 reads SNHLY; CDR2 reads FYNNEI. V lost 5 bases to trimming and J lost 0 bases, with 10 bases between them. CDR3 loop: CASSYEGVNTEAFF. The CDR3 region has the DNA TGTGCCAGCAGTTACGAGGGCGTGAACACTGAAGCTTTCTTT.

The chain carries TRBV5-8 and TRBJ1-1; weak D call: TRBD1 (5 bases). With 2 bases removed from V and 3 bases from J, the gap between germline ends came to 14 bases. Germline CDR1 is SGHTS and CDR2 is YDEGEE. This CDR3 region has 15 residues. The CDR3 DNA is TGTGCCAGCAGCTTCAGACAGCGAGTGTACACTGAAGCTTTCTTT. It is translated as CASSFRQRVYTEAFF.

This rearrangement joins TRBV9 to TRBJ2-7, with 12 bases lining up with TRBD2. The junction had 7 bases not matched to a gene; V was cut back by 4 bases and J by 2 bases. The length of the CDR3 is 16 residues. From germline, CDR1 is SGDLS and CDR2 YYNGEE. The CDR3 nucleotides are TGTGCCAGCAGCCAGGGACTAGCGGGCTTCCCCTACGAGCAGTACTTC. Translation gives CASSQGLAGFPYEQYF.

V usage is TRBV18 and J usage is TRBJ2-2; the D is unclear. CDR1 is KGHSH, CDR2 LQKENI, per germline. V gave up 5 bases and J gave up 0 bases, with 13 bases separating them. The CDR3 covers 16 residues. This CDR3 reads CASSSSIGANTGELFF. DNA of the CDR3: TGTGCCAGCTCATCTTCAATCGGAGCGAACACCGGGGAGCTGTTTTTT.

The chain employs TRBV2 and TRBJ2-1; D gene ambiguous. Germline lookup yields CDR1 SNHLY and CDR2 FYNNEI. CDR3 length: 12 residues. Between the trimmed V and J ends, which lost 7 bases and 0 bases, there was a span of 4 bases. This chain's CDR3 is CASTSSYNEQFF. As DNA, the CDR3 is TGTGCCAGCACCAGCTCCTACAATGAGCAGTTCTTC. Full variable domain (outside the CDR3, taken from reference TRBV2 and TRBJ2-1): EPEVTQTPSHQVTQMGQEVILRCVPISNHLYFYWYRQILGQKVEFLVSFYNNEISEKSEIFDDQFSVERPDGSNFTLKIRSTKLEDSAMYFCASTSSYNEQFFGPGTRLTVL.

The chain combines TRBV6-6 with TRBJ2-5, with 8 bases fitting TRBD1. The CDR3 totals 17 residues. Unmatched junction bases numbered 13, after V lost 5 bases and J lost 2 bases. The germline V gene encodes CDR1 MNHNY and CDR2 SVGAGI (reference sequence). The CDR3 reads CASSPPSGRTGQETQYF. In DNA, the CDR3 is TGTGCCAGCAGTCCGCCATCAGGGAGGACAGGGCAAGAGACCCAGTACTTC.

The chain carries TRBV10-3 and TRBJ2-7, with TRBD2 identical over 10 bases. This CDR3 contains 15 residues. Germline loops: CDR1 ENHRY, CDR2 SYGVKD. V was clipped by 3 bases and J by 2 bases; unmatched bases: 4. CDR3 sequence reads: CAISDWTSGPYEQYF. DNA for the CDR3: TGTGCCATCAGTGACTGGACTAGCGGACCCTACGAGCAGTACTTC.

The chain uses TRBV10-3 and TRBJ1-2; no reliable D call. CDR1 is ENHRY and CDR2 is SYGVKD in the germline V gene. V dropped 3 bases and J dropped 4 bases, with 12 bases sitting between them. This CDR3 is 14 amino acids long. The CDR3 reads CAISELGLFYGYTF. The DNA of the CDR3 is TGTGCCATCAGTGAATTAGGACTCTTCTATGGCTACACCTTC.

This chain connects TRBV7-3 to TRBJ1-5; TRBD1 might be the D (5 bases). The V end lost 3 bases, the J end lost 7 bases, and 10 bases lay between the germline ends. This CDR3 has 13 amino acids. Germline loops: CDR1 SGHTA, CDR2 FQGTGA. CDR3: CASSFSGGQPQHF. CDR3 DNA: TGTGCCAGCAGCTTCTCGGGGGGGCAGCCCCAGCATTTT.

The CDR3 loop is CASSEAYSLTYGYTF. In DNA form, the CDR3 reads TGTGCCAGCAGTGAAGCTTACTCGTTGACTTATGGCTACACCTTC. The rearrangement links TRBV6-1 to TRBJ1-2; D ambiguous. This CDR3 contains 15 residues. V lost 0 bases and J lost 5, with 13 bases in between. CDR1 is MNHNS, CDR2 SASEGT, per germline.